This TCR beta chain was sequenced for a study of shared clonotypes between healthy human individuals. Notes on the study in general: When naive CD4 clonotypes were compared across four donors, about 5% were shared.

In regard to this clone: Its antigen remains unknown.

The V end lost 0 bases, the J end lost 2 bases, and 9 bases lay between the germline ends. There are 15 residues in the CDR3. CDR1 and CDR2 (germline): SGHTA, FQGNSA. Donors were Caucasian adults residing in Nashville, Tennessee, USA. Assay execution took place at the deep level. The table came from immunoSEQ multiplex PCR; TCRdb's copy has only in-frame clones and leaves some out. This table holds roughly 1.4 million clones, approximately 98.5% found once. V gene TRBV7-2 combines with J gene TRBJ2-3; D unclear. This TCR was recovered from a man younger than 40 in good health. The sequenced material came from naive CD4+ T cells sorted from blood. Subset described: CD45RA+ positively selected. CDR3 sequence (DNA): TGTGCCAGCAGCTTAGCCCCCTACAACACAGATACGCAGTATTTT. Its translation is CASSLAPYNTDTQYF.